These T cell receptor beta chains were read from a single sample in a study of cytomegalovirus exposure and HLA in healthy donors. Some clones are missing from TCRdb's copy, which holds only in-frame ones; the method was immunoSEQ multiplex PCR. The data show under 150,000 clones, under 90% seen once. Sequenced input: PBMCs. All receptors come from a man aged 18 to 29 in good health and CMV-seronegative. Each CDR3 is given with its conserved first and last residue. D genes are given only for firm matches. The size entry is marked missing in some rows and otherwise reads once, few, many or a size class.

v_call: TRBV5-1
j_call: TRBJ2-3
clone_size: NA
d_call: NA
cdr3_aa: CASSLSSDTQYF
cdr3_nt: TGCGCCAGCAGCTTATCTTCAGATACGCAGTATTTT

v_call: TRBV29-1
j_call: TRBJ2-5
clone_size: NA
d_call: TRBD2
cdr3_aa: CSVSSGGAGETQYF
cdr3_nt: TGCAGCGTGTCTAGCGGGGGGGCTGGGGAGACCCAGTACTTC

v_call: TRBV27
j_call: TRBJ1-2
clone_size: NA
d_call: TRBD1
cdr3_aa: CASGQGTYGYTF
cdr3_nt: TGTGCCAGCGGACAGGGAACCTATGGCTACACCTTC

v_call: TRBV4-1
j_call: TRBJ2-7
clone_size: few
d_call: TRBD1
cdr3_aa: CASSQDGTAYEQYF
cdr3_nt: TGCGCCAGCAGCCAAGATGGGACAGCTTACGAGCAGTACTTC

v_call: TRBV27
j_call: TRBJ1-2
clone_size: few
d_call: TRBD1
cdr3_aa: CASSSDRGRLGYTF
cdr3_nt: TGTGCCAGCAGTTCGGACAGGGGGAGGCTGGGCTACACCTTC

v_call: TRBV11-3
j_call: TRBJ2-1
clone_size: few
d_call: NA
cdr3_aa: CASSSLGGSEQFF
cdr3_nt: TGTGCCAGCAGCTCGTTAGGGGGAAGTGAGCAGTTCTTC

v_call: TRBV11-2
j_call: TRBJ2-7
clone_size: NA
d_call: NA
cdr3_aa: CASSLWRSGGGFYEQYF
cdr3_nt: TGTGCCAGCAGCTTATGGCGAAGCGGTGGAGGGTTTTACGAGCAGTACTTC

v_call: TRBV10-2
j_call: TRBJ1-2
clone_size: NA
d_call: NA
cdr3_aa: CASSGTPPNYGYTF
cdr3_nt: TGCGCCAGCAGCGGGACACCGCCTAACTATGGCTACACCTTC

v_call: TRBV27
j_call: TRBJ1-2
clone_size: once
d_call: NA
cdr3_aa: CASSFEGAYGYTF
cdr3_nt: TGTGCCAGCAGTTTCGAGGGAGCCTATGGCTACACCTTC

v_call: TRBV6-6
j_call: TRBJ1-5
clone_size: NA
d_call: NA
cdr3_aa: CASSYGGYNQPQHF
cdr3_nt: TGTGCCAGCAGTTACGGGGGGTACAATCAGCCCCAGCATTTT

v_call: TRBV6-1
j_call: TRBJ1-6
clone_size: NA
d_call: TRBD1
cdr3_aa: CATPGTGQSYSPLHF
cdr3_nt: TGTGCCACCCCAGGGACGGGACAGTCTTACTCACCCCTCCACTTT

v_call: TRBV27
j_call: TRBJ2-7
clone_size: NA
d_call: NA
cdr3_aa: CASRSQGLGQYF
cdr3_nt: TGTGCCAGCAGGTCACAGGGTCTGGGGCAGTACTTC

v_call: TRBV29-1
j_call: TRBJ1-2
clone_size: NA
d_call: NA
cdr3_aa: CSVESIANYGYTF
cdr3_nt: TGCAGCGTTGAAAGTATAGCTAACTATGGCTACACCTTC

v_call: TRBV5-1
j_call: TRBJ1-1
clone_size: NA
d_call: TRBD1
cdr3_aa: CASTQGFGTEAFF
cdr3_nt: TGCGCCAGCACACAGGGGTTTGGTACCGAGGCTTTCTTT

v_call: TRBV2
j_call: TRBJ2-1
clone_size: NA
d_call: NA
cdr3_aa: CASSPRSYNEQFF
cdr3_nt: TGTGCCAGCAGCCCTAGATCCTACAATGAGCAGTTCTTC

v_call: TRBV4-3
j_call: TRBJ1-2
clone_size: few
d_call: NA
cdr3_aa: CASSQVLGRAYGYTF
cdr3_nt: TGCGCCAGCAGCCAAGTGCTCGGCAGGGCCTATGGCTACACCTTC

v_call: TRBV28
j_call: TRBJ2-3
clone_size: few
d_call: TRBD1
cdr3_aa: CASTRRGQGLADTQYF
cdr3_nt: TGTGCCAGCACCCGGAGGGGACAGGGTCTCGCAGATACGCAGTATTTT

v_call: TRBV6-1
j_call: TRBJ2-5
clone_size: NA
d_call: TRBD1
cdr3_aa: CASSEAGRGLGTQYF
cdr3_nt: TGTGCCAGCAGTGAAGCGGGCAGGGGGCTCGGGACCCAGTACTTC

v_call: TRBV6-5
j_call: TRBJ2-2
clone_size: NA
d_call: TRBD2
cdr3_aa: CASSYGSGGARGELFF
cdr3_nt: TGTGCCAGCAGTTACGGTAGCGGGGGAGCGAGAGGGGAGCTGTTTTTT

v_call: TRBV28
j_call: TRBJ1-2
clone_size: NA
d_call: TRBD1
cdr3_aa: CASSTPGQDRGGYTF
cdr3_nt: TGTGCCAGCAGTACACCGGGACAGGACCGTGGTGGCTACACCTTC

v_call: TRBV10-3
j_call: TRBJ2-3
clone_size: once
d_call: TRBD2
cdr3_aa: CAIREHNSGGYADTQYF
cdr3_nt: TGTGCCATCAGAGAACACAATAGCGGGGGGTACGCAGATACGCAGTATTTT

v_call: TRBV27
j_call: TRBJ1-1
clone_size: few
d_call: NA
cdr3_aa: CASSLSGRWAGAFF
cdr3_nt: TGTGCCAGCAGTTTATCGGGGCGTTGGGCTGGAGCTTTCTTT

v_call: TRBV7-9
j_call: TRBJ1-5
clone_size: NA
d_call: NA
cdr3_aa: CASTRIQGGPQHF
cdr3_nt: TGTGCCAGCACCCGAATCCAAGGGGGGCCCCAGCATTTT

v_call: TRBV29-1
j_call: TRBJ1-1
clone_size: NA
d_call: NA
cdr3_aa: CSVDTGTEAFF
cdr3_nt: TGCAGCGTTGATACTGGTACTGAAGCTTTCTTT

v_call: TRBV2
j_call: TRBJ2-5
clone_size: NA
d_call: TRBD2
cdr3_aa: CASSVKAGRTQETQYF
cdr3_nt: TGTGCCAGCAGTGTCAAAGCGGGGCGTACCCAAGAGACCCAGTACTTC

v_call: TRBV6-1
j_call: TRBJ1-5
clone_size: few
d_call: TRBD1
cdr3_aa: CASSEAGGTHQPQHF
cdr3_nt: TGTGCCAGCAGTGAAGCAGGGGGCACACATCAGCCCCAGCATTTT

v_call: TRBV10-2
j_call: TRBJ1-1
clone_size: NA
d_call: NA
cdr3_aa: CASLSYRGWSPNTEAFF
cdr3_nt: TGCGCCAGTCTTTCTTATCGGGGGTGGTCCCCCAACACTGAAGCTTTCTTT

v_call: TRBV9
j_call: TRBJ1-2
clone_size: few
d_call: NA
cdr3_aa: CASSVGRDYGYTF
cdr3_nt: TGTGCCAGCAGCGTAGGACGGGACTATGGCTACACCTTC

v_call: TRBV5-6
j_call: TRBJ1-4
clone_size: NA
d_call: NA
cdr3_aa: CASSPAVGKLNEKLFF
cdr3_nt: TGTGCCAGCAGCCCAGCGGTGGGAAAACTAAATGAAAAACTGTTTTTT

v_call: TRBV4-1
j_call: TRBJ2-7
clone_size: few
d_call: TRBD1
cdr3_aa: CASSHRGQGWGEQYF
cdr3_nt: TGCGCCAGCAGCCATCGTGGACAGGGCTGGGGGGAGCAGTACTTC

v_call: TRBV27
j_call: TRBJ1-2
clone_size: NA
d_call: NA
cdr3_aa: CASSRQNYGYTF
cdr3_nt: TGTGCCAGCAGTAGACAGAACTATGGCTACACCTTC

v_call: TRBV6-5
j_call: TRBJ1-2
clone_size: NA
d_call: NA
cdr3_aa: CASSVGGRGGYTF
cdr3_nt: TGTGCCAGCAGCGTCGGGGGACGAGGTGGCTACACCTTC

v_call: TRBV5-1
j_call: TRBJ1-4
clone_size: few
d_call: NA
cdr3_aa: CASSGKGNGQGALFF
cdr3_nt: TGCGCCAGCAGCGGGAAGGGAAACGGACAAGGGGCACTGTTTTTT

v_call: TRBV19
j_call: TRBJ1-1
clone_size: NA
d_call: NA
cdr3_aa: CASSHKKNTEAFF
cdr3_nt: TGTGCCAGTAGTCACAAGAAGAACACTGAAGCTTTCTTT

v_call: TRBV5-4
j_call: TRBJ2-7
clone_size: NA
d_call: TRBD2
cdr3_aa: CASSWTSASSYEQYF
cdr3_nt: TGTGCCAGCAGCTGGACTAGCGCGAGCTCCTACGAGCAGTACTTC

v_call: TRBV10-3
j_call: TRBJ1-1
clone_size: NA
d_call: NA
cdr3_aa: CAIRERIRDTEAFF
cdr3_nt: TGTGCCATCAGGGAAAGGATTCGGGACACTGAAGCTTTCTTT

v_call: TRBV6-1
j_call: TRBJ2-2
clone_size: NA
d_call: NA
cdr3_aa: CASSVTLARVTGELFF
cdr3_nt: TGTGCCAGCAGTGTGACACTAGCTAGGGTCACCGGGGAGCTGTTTTTT

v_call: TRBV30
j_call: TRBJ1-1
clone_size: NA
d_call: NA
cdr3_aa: CAWRASTEAFF
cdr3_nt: TGTGCCTGGAGAGCGAGTACTGAAGCTTTCTTT

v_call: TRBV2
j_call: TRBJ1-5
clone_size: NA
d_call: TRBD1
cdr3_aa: CASRLTGQKQPQHF
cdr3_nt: TGTGCCAGCAGACTGACAGGGCAGAAACAGCCCCAGCATTTT